This T cell receptor (beta chain) appears in the sequencing data of a study of blood T cell repertoires in COVID-19. The assay was immunoSEQ multiplex PCR, and TCRdb's table has in-frame clones only and misses some. Here the sample spans about 270,000 clones, 86% being singletons. What was sequenced was PBMCs or T cells enriched from blood (not recorded which). The sequence was obtained from a man between 18 and 35 years old who had recovered from COVID-19.

The CDR3 is CASSFTTGPQHF. In DNA, the CDR3 is TGTGCCAGCAGCTTCACGACGGGGCCCCAGCATTTT. The rearrangement uses TRBV7-9 and TRBJ1-5; D gene uncertain. The CDR3 is 12 amino acids. Trimming pared 3 bases from V and 9 bases from J, leaving 9 bases between. Per the germline V gene, CDR1 is SEHNR and CDR2 is FQNEAQ (reference sequence).